The 26 T cell receptor beta chains below come from one sample, sequenced in a study of regulatory T cells in long-lasting Graves disease. Through Arm-PCR of CDR3 regions and iRepertoire HTBI primers, TCR beta libraries were built. In TCRdb, the multiplex PCR reads were re-called with MiXCR into one record per CDR3 protein. The table lists about 530,000 distinct CDR3 sequences, about 16% of them singletons, with more than 20% in the top ten. As to time point: newly diagnosed GD, antithyroid drugs for less than 3 months. Generation of the TCR library employed RNA extracted from PBMCs. These data also featured in a second study, about T cells in Graves' hyperthyroidism and ophthalmopathy.

The sample here was peripheral blood mononuclear cells (PBMCs), taken at new diagnosis, from a patient treated with antithyroid drugs. The receptors originated from a middle-aged woman with Graves disease.

V usage is TRBV7-6 and J usage is TRBJ2-3, with 10 nucleotides matching TRBD1. V was pared by 1 base and J by 5 bases, with 12 bases of the junction left unmatched. Germline CDR1 SGHVS, CDR2 FNYEAQ. CDR3 size: 18 residues. The CDR3 here is CASSLVGEGQGPGDTQYF. DNA of the CDR3: TGTGCCAGCAGCTTAGTGGGGGAGGGACAGGGGCCGGGAGATACGCAGTATTTT.

This clonotype was counted a few times. This chain links TRBV12-3 or TRBV12-4 with TRBJ2-3; 7 bases agree with TRBD2. The V gene end was trimmed by 6 bases and the J gene end by 8 bases; junction bases not matched to a gene: 8. This CDR3 is 13 amino acids long. The CDR3 coding sequence is TGTGCCAGCAGAACGACTAGCTGGGGTACGCAGTATTTT. It yields the protein CASRTTSWGTQYF.

Only a few counts were recorded for this clonotype. The V and J genes are TRBV6-2 or TRBV6-3 and TRBJ1-1; D gene unclear. V was trimmed by 4 bases and J by 4 bases, leaving 7 bases between them. Germline V lookup: CDR1 MNHEY, CDR2 SVGEGT. CDR3 length equals 12 residues. CDR3 protein: CASSSAGTEAFF. CDR3 sequence (DNA): TGTGCCAGCAGTTCCGCGGGCACTGAAGCTTTCTTT.

This clonotype occurred many times. This chain links TRBV7-9 with TRBJ2-7; possibly TRBD1 for D (6 bases). The CDR3 is made up of 18 amino acids. Germline V lookup: CDR1 SEHNR, CDR2 FQNEAQ (reference sequence). V was pared by 1 base and J by 4 bases, with 23 bases between. The CDR3 bases are TGTGCCAGCAGCTTAGGCCATTTCCAGGGGAGAATGGTGTACGAGCAGTACTTC. Residues: CASSLGHFQGRMVYEQYF.

The J gene is TRBJ1-2, the V gene TRBV5-1, with D hard to call. The CDR3 totals 14 residues. The V end was cut by 2 bases, the J end by 0 bases, with 8 bases between. CDR1 and CDR2 from the germline V gene are SGHRS and YFSETQ. For the CDR3, the DNA is TGCGCCAGCAGCTTACAGCAGTCTAACTATGGCTACACCTTC. It yields the protein CASSLQQSNYGYTF.

This clonotype was seen repeatedly, ten times or more. V usage is TRBV7-9 and J usage is TRBJ2-1; D might be TRBD2 (5 bases). Deletions cut 5 bases from V and 7 bases from J, with 15 bases between. The germline V gene encodes CDR1 SEHNR and CDR2 FQNEAQ (reference sequence). CDR3 size: 14 residues. The CDR3 bases are TGTGCCAGCAGCCTAGTTCCACGGGGTAATGAGCAGTTCTTC. This translates into CASSLVPRGNEQFF.

Turning to this clonotype: This may come from a read error, since a much larger clone is one base off. This chain uses TRBV12-3 or TRBV12-4 with TRBJ1-1, with unresolved D. This CDR3 is built from 13 residues. V was clipped by 2 bases and J by 6 bases, with 10 bases between them. CDR3: CASSLIGGPEAFF. The CDR3 bases are TGTGCCAGCAGTTTAATAGGCGGCCCTGAAGCTTTCTTT.

This clonotype was observed at least ten times. An end of the junction differs from the germline gene, which may be a read error. The rearrangement uses TRBV5-1 and TRBJ1-1, with D possibly TRBD1 on 5 matching bases. Germline V gene data show CDR1 as SGHRS and CDR2 as YFSETQ. This CDR3 comprises 16 residues. CDR3 region: CASSVRDGRLNTEAFF. The CDR3 DNA sequence: TGTGCCAGCAGCGTCCGGGACGGTCGTTTGAACACTGAAGCTTTCTTT.

This clonotype was counted between two and nine times. This sequence joins TRBV9 and TRBJ1-4, with D unresolved. V was pared by 0 bases and J by 5 bases, with 8 bases between. Germline CDR1 SGDLS, CDR2 YYNGEE. CDR3 size: 14 residues. CDR3: CASSVAPENEKLFF. The CDR3 DNA reads TGTGCCAGCAGCGTAGCCCCCGAGAATGAAAAACTGTTTTTT.

This clonotype was seen repeatedly, ten times or more. V gene TRBV28 combines with J gene TRBJ2-1, with 9 bases aligning to TRBD2. The CDR3 has 15 residues. Trimming took 5 bases from V and 8 from J; bases not matched to a gene: 10. Looked up from germline, CDR1 is MDHEN and CDR2 is SYDVKM. The DNA for the CDR3 is TGTGCCAGCAGTCAGGGCGGGGGGGCAGGAGATGAGCAGTTCTTC. Its protein is CASSQGGGAGDEQFF.

The rearrangement links TRBV5-1 to TRBJ2-1; 7 nucleotides align to TRBD1. Looked up from germline, CDR1 is SGHRS and CDR2 is YFSETQ. This CDR3 comprises 14 residues. V shed 3 bases and J 4 bases; nucleotides not matched to a gene: 4. The CDR3 here is CASSYQTGYNEQFF. CDR3 in DNA: TGCGCCAGCAGCTATCAGACAGGGTACAATGAGCAGTTCTTC.

The chain links TRBV4-2 to TRBJ2-1; 10 positions match TRBD1. The junction had 10 bases not matched to a gene; V was cut back by 1 base and J by 7 bases. The CDR3 extends over 17 amino acids. CDR1 LGHNA and CDR2 YNFKEQ come from the germline V gene. CDR3 residues: CASSQGHLGQGVNEQFF. The CDR3 DNA reads as TGTGCCAGCAGCCAAGGACACTTAGGACAGGGGGTAAATGAGCAGTTCTTC.

This clonotype was detected a few times. The rearrangement links TRBV15 to TRBJ2-5; D is ambiguous. Germline V CDR1 and CDR2: LNHNV, YYDKDF (reference sequence). Trimming removed 2 bases from V and 9 bases from J, with 10 bases in between. CDR3 length: 12 residues. CDR3 DNA: TGTGCCACCAGCAGACCCCCTGGGGCCCAGTACTTC. It codes for CATSRPPGAQYF.

On this clonotype itself: One end of the junction fails to match germline, which may point to a read error. The chain has TRBV5-1 and TRBJ1-2; D unclear. CDR1 and CDR2 (germline): SGHRS, YFSETQ. CDR3 length: 16 amino acids. In DNA form, the CDR3 reads TGTGCCATCCACCCTCTGGCCGTCGCGACCGACTATGGCTACACCTTC. This translates into CAIHPLAVATDYGYTF.

This clonotype was observed a handful of times. V and J are TRBV5-1 and TRBJ1-2, with a tentative D call TRBD1 (5 bases). V lost 0 bases and J lost 7, with 13 bases in between. Germline V lookup: CDR1 SGHRS, CDR2 YFSETQ. CDR3 size: 14 residues. CDR3 protein: CASSLEQALGGYTF. The CDR3 DNA reads TGCGCCAGCAGCTTGGAACAGGCGTTGGGTGGCTACACCTTC.

This clonotype was seen at least ten times. The gene calls are TRBV11-2 and TRBJ1-1; no definite D call. The germline V gene has CDR1 SGHAT and CDR2 FQNNGV. CDR3 length: 14 residues. Trimming left V 10 bases short and J 0 bases short, with 15 bases between. The chain's CDR3 is CATSFRRVNTEAFF. The DNA of the CDR3 is TGTGCCACCAGTTTTAGGCGGGTGAACACTGAAGCTTTCTTT.

This clonotype was recorded at least ten times. The chain is built from TRBV7-9 and TRBJ1-5; no clear D gene. The V gene's germline CDR1 is SEHNR and CDR2 FQNEAQ (reference sequence). V was clipped by 1 base and J by 4 bases, with 11 bases between them. The CDR3 has 15 residues. This chain's CDR3 is CASSLDGVGNQPQHF. CDR3 coding DNA: TGTGCCAGCAGCTTAGATGGGGTAGGGAATCAGCCCCAGCATTTT.

In this sample, this clonotype turned up many times. The chain joins TRBV18 to TRBJ2-3, with 10 bases matching TRBD2. V was clipped by 3 bases and J by 0 bases; unmatched bases: 6. The length of the CDR3 is 17 residues. CDR1 and CDR2 (germline): KGHSH, LQKENI. The CDR3 sequence is CASSPGSGGRSTDTQYF. The CDR3 DNA reads TGTGCCAGCTCACCGGGTAGCGGGGGGCGGAGCACAGATACGCAGTATTTT. Full variable domain (outside the CDR3, taken from reference TRBV18 and TRBJ2-3): NAGVMQNPRHLVRRRGQEARLRCSPMKGHSHVYWYRQLPEEGLKFMVYLQKENIIDESGMPKERFSAEFPKEGPSILRIQQVVRGDSAAYFCASSPGSGGRSTDTQYFGPGTRLTVL.

This chain joins TRBV6-5 and TRBJ1-1; weak D call: TRBD1 (5 bases). This CDR3 is 14 amino acids long. The germline V gene encodes CDR1 MNHEY and CDR2 SVGAGI. V gave up 2 bases and J gave up 8 bases, with 15 bases separating them. The CDR3 sequence is CASSYMLGGNEAFF. In DNA form, the CDR3 reads TGTGCCAGCAGTTACATGTTGGGGGGGAACGAAGCTTTCTTT.

The gene calls are TRBV6-1 and TRBJ1-2; 8 bases line up with TRBD1. The CDR3 sequence is 14 residues long. V shed 6 bases and J 4 bases; nucleotides not matched to a gene: 7. Germline V gives CDR1 MNHNS, CDR2 SASEGT. This chain's CDR3 is CASSWTGLAYGYTF. In nucleotides, the CDR3 is TGTGCCAGCAGCTGGACAGGGTTGGCCTATGGCTACACCTTC.

This clonotype was counted a single time. The CDR3 bases are TGTGCCAGCTCACCACTATTTTCAGGGAACTATGGCTACACCTTC. It is translated as CASSPLFSGNYGYTF. The rearrangement uses TRBV18 and TRBJ1-2; perhaps TRBD1 as D (5 bases). From germline, CDR1 is KGHSH and CDR2 LQKENI. V was clipped by 1 base and J by 2 bases, with 11 bases between them. CDR3 size: 15 residues.

V is TRBV19 and J is TRBJ1-2; D ambiguous. Deletions cut 0 bases from V and 7 bases from J, with 12 bases between. CDR3 length equals 14 residues. The germline V gene encodes CDR1 LNHDA and CDR2 SQIVND (reference sequence). CDR3 residues: CASSIDPGITGYTF. The CDR3 nucleotides are TGTGCCAGTAGTATAGATCCGGGTATCACTGGCTACACCTTC. Full variable domain (remainder filled in from reference TRBV19 and TRBJ1-2): DGGITQSPKYLFRKEGQNVTLSCEQNLNHDAMYWYRQDPGQGLRLIYYSQIVNDFQKGDIAEGYSVSREKKESFPLTVTSAQKNPTAFYLCASSIDPGITGYTFGSGTRLTVV.

This clonotype was detected ten times or more. As DNA, the CDR3 is TGTGCCAGCAGTGAATTACGTGTGAACGGCTACACCTTC. This translates into CASSELRVNGYTF. The gene calls are TRBV6-1 and TRBJ1-2; D not resolved. CDR1 is MNHNS, CDR2 SASEGT, per germline. Trimming shortened V by 2 bases and J by 8 bases, and 12 bases separated the two germline ends. This CDR3 spans 13 amino acids.

This clonotype was found a few times. The V gene is TRBV19, the J gene TRBJ1-1, with D hard to call. This CDR3 is built from 14 residues. The V end lost 5 bases, the J end lost 0 bases, and 10 bases lay between the germline ends. From germline, CDR1 is LNHDA and CDR2 SQIVND (reference sequence). The CDR3 region is CASSVKLMNTEAFF. CDR3 sequence (DNA): TGTGCCAGTAGTGTTAAGCTTATGAACACTGAAGCTTTCTTT.

This clonotype was counted at least ten times. The V gene is TRBV5-6, the J gene TRBJ2-7; D gene unclear. V lost 4 bases, J lost 2 bases, and 13 bases lay in between. The CDR3 has 14 residues. Germline V lookup: CDR1 SGHDT, CDR2 YYEEEE. Here the CDR3 DNA reads TGTGCCAGCAGCCCTGTAGAATCGCCCTACGAGCAGTACTTC. This gives the protein CASSPVESPYEQYF. The complete variable domain, with remaining parts taken from reference TRBV5-6 and TRBJ2-7, reads DAGVTQSPTHLIKTRGQQVTLRCSPKSGHDTVSWYQQALGQGPQFIFQYYEEEERQRGNFPDRFSGHQFPNYSSELNVNALLLGDSALYLCASSPVESPYEQYFGPGTRLTVT.

This clonotype was counted only a few times. The gene calls are TRBV6-2 or TRBV6-3 and TRBJ2-1, with D possibly matching TRBD1 (5 bases). The germline V gene has CDR1 MNHEY and CDR2 SVGEGT. Deletions cut 4 bases from V and 8 bases from J, with 15 bases between. The CDR3 contains 14 residues. The CDR3 is CASSLGVWSDEQFF. CDR3 bases: TGTGCCAGCAGTTTAGGGGTATGGTCCGATGAGCAGTTCTTC.